There are a few counts of the clone carrying this TCR beta chain. Antigen specificity is unknown. This entry is derived from a study of T-cell memory formation after mild COVID-19. The CDR3 contains 13 residues. In germline, CDR1 is SGHDN, CDR2 FVKESK. V dropped 8 bases and J dropped 4; count of bases not matched to a gene: 6. Study-level results: Contracting CD4+ clones lay largely in CM and EM, with CD8+ ones residing in EMRA.

TCRdb recomputed calls from the 5' RACE reads with MiXCR, one row per CDR3 protein. The sample has some 600,000 distinct CDR3 sequences; approximately 15% are singletons. The chain employs TRBV14 and TRBJ1-1; TRBD1 matches 8 bases. The sequence was collected from an adult woman who had mild COVID-19 (a few samples of this study predate the infection). Cell type and time point are not known. Material for sequencing was PBMCs or a T cell subset sorted from them (not recorded which). CDR3 amino acids: CASRQGLSTEAFF. The CDR3 nucleotides read TGTGCCAGCCGACAGGGGCTGAGCACTGAAGCTTTCTTT.